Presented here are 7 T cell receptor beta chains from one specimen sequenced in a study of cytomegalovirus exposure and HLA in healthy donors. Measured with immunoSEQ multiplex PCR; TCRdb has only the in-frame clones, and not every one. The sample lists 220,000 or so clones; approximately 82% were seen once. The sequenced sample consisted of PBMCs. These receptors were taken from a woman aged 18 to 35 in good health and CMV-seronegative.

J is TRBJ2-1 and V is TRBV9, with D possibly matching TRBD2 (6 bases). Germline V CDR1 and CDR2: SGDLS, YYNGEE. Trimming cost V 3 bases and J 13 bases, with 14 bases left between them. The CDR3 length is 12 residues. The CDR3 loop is CASSGGTLHQFF. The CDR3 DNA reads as TGTGCCAGCAGCGGAGGGACTCTTCACCAGTTCTTC.

The CDR3 nucleotides are TGTGCCTGGAGTGTACAAGAGACCCAGTACTTC. The encoded protein is CAWSVQETQYF. This chain links TRBV30 with TRBJ2-5; D remains ambiguous. Looked up from germline, CDR1 is GTSNPN and CDR2 is SVGIG (reference sequence). This CDR3 is built from 11 residues. V lost 0 bases, J lost 2 bases, and 1 base lay in between.

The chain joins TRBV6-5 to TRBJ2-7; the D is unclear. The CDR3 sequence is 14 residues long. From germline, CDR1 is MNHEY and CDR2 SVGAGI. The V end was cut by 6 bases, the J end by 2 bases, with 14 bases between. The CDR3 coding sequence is TGTGCCAGCAGGATCGATGGACGGACCTACGAGCAGTACTTC. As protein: CASRIDGRTYEQYF.

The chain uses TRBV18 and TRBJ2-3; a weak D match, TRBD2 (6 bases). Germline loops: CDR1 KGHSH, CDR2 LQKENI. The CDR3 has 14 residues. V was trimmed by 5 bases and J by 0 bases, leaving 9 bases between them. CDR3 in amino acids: CASSNSGSTDTQYF. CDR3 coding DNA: TGTGCCAGCTCAAACAGCGGGAGCACAGATACGCAGTATTTT.

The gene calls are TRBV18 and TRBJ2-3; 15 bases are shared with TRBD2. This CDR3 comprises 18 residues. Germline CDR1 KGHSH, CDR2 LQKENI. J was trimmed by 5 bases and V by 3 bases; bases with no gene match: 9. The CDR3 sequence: CASSPAGTSGRLGDTQYF. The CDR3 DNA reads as TGTGCCAGCTCACCCGCCGGGACTAGCGGGAGGCTGGGAGATACGCAGTATTTT.

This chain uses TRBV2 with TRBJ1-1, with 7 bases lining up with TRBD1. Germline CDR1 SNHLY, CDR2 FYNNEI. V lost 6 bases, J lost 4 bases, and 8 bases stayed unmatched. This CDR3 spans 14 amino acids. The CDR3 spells CASRATGWGTEAFF. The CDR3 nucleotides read TGTGCCAGCAGAGCGACAGGGTGGGGCACTGAAGCTTTCTTT.

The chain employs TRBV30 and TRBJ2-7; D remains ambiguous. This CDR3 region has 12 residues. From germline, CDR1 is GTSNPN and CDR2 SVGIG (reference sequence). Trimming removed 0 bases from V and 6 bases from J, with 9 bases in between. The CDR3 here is CAWSVHSSEQYF. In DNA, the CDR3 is TGTGCCTGGAGTGTACATTCAAGCGAGCAGTACTTC.